Here is one T cell receptor (beta chain) with its context. What it binds is not known. The junction differs from germline at one of its ends, possibly a read error. The sample belongs to a study of molecular identifiers for immune sequencing clone quantification. General study results and limits: Jurkat TCR RNA spiked in from one cell (amid more than 850,000 naive cells) was reportedly detectable.

The bulk TCR libraries were made with methods described before and with listed TCR primers. Via MiXCR, TCRdb re-called the PCR reads, giving one row per CDR3 protein. Of hundreds of thousands of distinct CDR3 sequences in the sample, 25% were seen once. Each library that profiled naive CD8 cells came from approximately 20,000 to 1,000,000 sorted cells with 10%, 30% or 50% RNA. Sequenced: naive CD8+ T cells from blood, with Jurkat cell RNA spiked in. Subset denoted: FACS-sorted CD8+CD4-CCR7+CD45RA+ naive T cells. The sequence was collected from a human donor in good health. Some libraries in this study had Jurkat cell RNA spiked in.

CDR3 coding DNA: TGTGCCAGCAGTTACCCCCCCGGGACTAGCGGGAGAGATATTACTCGCACAGATACGCAGTTTTTT. It encodes CASSYPPGTSGRDITRTDTQFF. The gene calls are TRBV6-2 or TRBV6-3 and TRBJ2-3; the match to TRBD2 covers 14 bases. The germline gives CDR1 MNHEY, CDR2 SVGEGT. This CDR3 comprises 22 residues.